The rows below give T cell receptor beta chains drawn from one sample of a study of CXCR3-negative and CXCR3-positive naive CD8 T cells. TCRdb processed the 5' RACE reads again and assigns one entry to each CDR3 protein, with no DNA. Reported are around 63,000 distinct CDR3 sequences; the ten largest clones contain approximately 4.4%. The sequencing input was naive CXCR3+ CD8+ T cells from blood. The receptors were sampled from a human donor in good health. Some clones in this sample may be carry-over from other donors' samples. Each CDR3 is given with its conserved first and last residue. Fields, in order: J gene, V gene, CDR3 protein.

J gene: TRBJ1-2; V gene: TRBV4-2; CDR3 protein: CASSQAGGQPNYGYTF
J gene: TRBJ1-1; V gene: TRBV25-1; CDR3 protein: CASRQNTEAFF
J gene: TRBJ2-1; V gene: TRBV28; CDR3 protein: CASSGLGNEQFF
J gene: TRBJ2-3; V gene: TRBV21-1; CDR3 protein: CASSKGPSTDTQYF
J gene: TRBJ1-2; V gene: TRBV12-3/TRBV12-4; CDR3 protein: CASSPGHHVYGYTF
J gene: TRBJ2-7; V gene: TRBV29-1; CDR3 protein: CSVRQANSYEQYF
J gene: TRBJ1-1; V gene: TRBV29-1; CDR3 protein: CSVLGSAEAFF
J gene: TRBJ2-7; V gene: TRBV11-2; CDR3 protein: CASSLGSAGASPFSYEQYF
J gene: TRBJ2-1; V gene: TRBV29-1; CDR3 protein: CSAPTSGMYNEQFF
J gene: TRBJ2-1; V gene: TRBV13; CDR3 protein: CASSPYPDNEQFF
J gene: TRBJ1-2; V gene: TRBV15; CDR3 protein: CATSGQGANYGYTF
J gene: TRBJ2-5; V gene: TRBV29-1; CDR3 protein: CSVERGAGETQYF
J gene: TRBJ2-7; V gene: TRBV29-1; CDR3 protein: CSVGSEVEQYF
J gene: TRBJ1-1; V gene: TRBV7-2; CDR3 protein: CASSMPPGTANTEAFF